This T cell receptor (beta chain) was observed in a study of post-analysis software for immune sequencing data. Study information: The study covered relapsing-remitting, secondary progressive and progressive-relapsing courses of multiple sclerosis.

About this clonotype: Its antigen is still unknown.

This CDR3 has 14 amino acids. The germline V gene has CDR1 SQVTM and CDR2 ANQGSEA. The V segment lost 3 bases and the J segment 2 bases; nucleotides outside the gene matches: 6. Researchers reported that TCR beta cDNA libraries carried unique molecular identifiers. Via MiXCR, TCRdb re-called the PCR reads, giving one row per CDR3 protein. The repertoire includes approximately 570,000 distinct CDR3 sequences, roughly two fifths of them detected once, and around 1.7% sits in the top ten. Study results and limitations: Under the F measure, samples that were prepared in one batch clustered strongly together. Relative to controls, patients with multiple sclerosis showed significantly lower normalized Chao1 diversity. Patients used five TRBV segments, including TRBV5-6, TRBV5-1 and TRBV20-1, more often than controls.

What was sequenced was blood. The chain is built from TRBV29-1 and TRBJ1-2, with 7 bases identical to TRBD1. The TCR sequence derives from a girl aged 5-17 years with multiple sclerosis. This CDR3 is CSVDQGDGNYGYTF. CDR3 DNA sequence: TGCAGCGTTGACCAGGGGGACGGAAACTATGGCTACACCTTC.